Described below is a single T cell receptor (beta chain) sequence and its context. Its target is unknown. The record originates from a study of T cell responses to AZD1222 COVID-19 vaccine. Points from the study as a whole: Of spike-specific TCRs, nearly half reportedly target regions left unmutated in variants. Donors, mostly white British, included more females; clonal diversity was possibly underestimated.

Repertoires were generated with immunoSEQ multiplex PCR, while TCRdb's copy carries only in-frame clones and drops some. The table records roughly 92,000 clones, 70% to 90% of them present only once. There are 15 residues in the CDR3. Trimming removed 5 bases from V and 0 bases from J, with 8 bases in between. Germline assignment: CDR1 SEHNR and CDR2 FQNEAQ (reference sequence). This rearrangement joins TRBV7-9 to TRBJ2-6; D is perhaps TRBD2 (5 bases). The source was peripheral blood, collected 28 days after the second AZD1222 dose. This receptor was obtained from an adult who received the AZD1222 COVID-19 vaccine. The CDR3 sequence: CASSQAGSGANVLTF. The DNA for the CDR3 is TGTGCCAGCAGCCAGGCGGGCTCTGGGGCCAACGTCCTGACTTTC.